This T cell receptor (beta chain) stems from a study of blood T cells in healthy people across ages. Findings of the study overall: Investigators treated diversity estimates from one million T cells as underestimates.

Worth noting for this clonotype: Its antigen remains unidentified.

Deletions cut 7 bases from V and 11 bases from J, with 20 bases between. The germline gives CDR1 MNHEY, CDR2 SVGEGT. This CDR3 has 13 amino acids. The authors ran a second PCR of roughly 7 to 11 cycles using a sample-barcoded 5' primer and a J-beta primer mix. A minimum of 2.5 million CDR3-containing paired-end reads was obtained for each sample. TCRdb fed the 5' RACE reads into MiXCR, producing one record per CDR3 protein. The repertoire consists of 780,000 or so distinct CDR3 sequences, with about 61% occurring once and the leading ten covering 20% to 30%. Every donor provided roughly 10 milliliters of peripheral blood.

This chain links TRBV6-2 or TRBV6-3 with TRBJ2-5; D might be TRBD2 (5 bases). The material sequenced was blood. This TCR derives from a man in his forties in good health. CDR3 in DNA: TGTGCCAGCACGGGAACTTTCCGCAATGAGCAGTACTTC. This codes for CASTGTFRNEQYF.